What follows are 32 T cell receptor beta chains derived from one specimen sequenced in a study of response to subunit inactivated influenza vaccine. A single record per CDR3 protein comes from TCRdb applying MiXCR to the RT-PCR reads. This sample has under 500,000 distinct CDR3 sequences, with 9.5% to 13% found just once. Sample: PBMCs from blood, taken more than 35 days after vaccination. These receptor sequences come from a man aged 45-60 years who received an inactivated influenza vaccine.

This chain joins TRBV4-1 and TRBJ1-1; perhaps TRBD1 as D (6 bases). The CDR3 consists of 15 residues. Trimming took off 2 bases at V and 1 base at J, with 11 bases between the two ends. The germline CDR1 and CDR2 sequences are MGHRA and YSYEKL. Written as DNA, the CDR3 is TGCGCCAGCAGCCAACCGACAGGACCGAACACTGAAGCTTTCTTT. This translates into CASSQPTGPNTEAFF.

The table lists this clonotype with many counts. The chain has TRBV28 and TRBJ2-3; 8 bases fit TRBD1. Trimming at V came to 3 bases and at J to 2 bases, leaving 4 bases not matched to a gene. In germline, CDR1 is MDHEN, CDR2 SYDVKM. The CDR3 is 15 residues long. The CDR3 is CASSLNRGFTDTQYF. CDR3 sequence (DNA): TGTGCCAGCAGTTTGAACAGGGGGTTCACAGATACGCAGTATTTT.

The chain joins TRBV20-1 to TRBJ1-5; the D gene is possibly TRBD1 (6 bases). The CDR3 is 13 residues long. V was shortened by 5 bases and J by 3 bases, with 11 bases between the two germline ends. Germline V gene sequence: CDR1 DFQATT, CDR2 SNEGSKA (reference sequence). CDR3 nucleotide sequence: TGCAGTGCTCAAAGGGGGATCAATCAGCCCCAGCATTTT. It specifies CSAQRGINQPQHF.

This chain links TRBV28 with TRBJ2-1, with 9 bases aligning to TRBD1. The V and J ends lost 3 bases and 5 bases, in that order; junction bases with no gene match: 8. CDR1 is MDHEN and CDR2 is SYDVKM in the germline V gene. There are 16 residues in the CDR3. CDR3 protein: CASSLAYGTGNNEQFF. In DNA, the CDR3 is TGTGCCAGCAGTTTGGCTTACGGGACAGGGAACAATGAGCAGTTCTTC. Combining the CDR3 with reference TRBV28 and TRBJ2-1 gives the whole variable domain DVKVTQSSRYLVKRTGEKVFLECVQDMDHENMFWYRQDPGLGLRLIYFSYDVKMKEKGDIPEGYSVSREKKERFSLILESASTNQTSMYLCASSLAYGTGNNEQFFGPGTRLTVL.

Ten or more counts support this clonotype. V usage is TRBV5-1 and J usage is TRBJ1-1, with D possibly TRBD1 on 5 matching bases. Germline CDR1 is SGHRS and CDR2 is YFSETQ. There are 13 residues in the CDR3. The germline V and J ends were trimmed by 1 base and 3 bases, with 7 bases remaining between them. CDR3 in amino acids: CASSLSRDTEAFF. In DNA form, the CDR3 reads TGCGCCAGCAGCTTGTCCAGGGACACTGAAGCTTTCTTT.

The table lists this clonotype with many counts. The chain links TRBV20-1 to TRBJ2-5; 11 positions agree with TRBD1. The V segment lost 5 bases and the J segment 7 bases; nucleotides outside the gene matches: 12. This CDR3 has 15 residues. Germline values: CDR1 DFQATT, CDR2 SNEGSKA (reference sequence). CDR3 DNA sequence: TGCAGTGCTCACGCGGGGACAGGGGGGCCAACGACCCAGTACTTC. Translated: CSAHAGTGGPTTQYF.

This chain connects TRBV6-1 to TRBJ2-1, with 8 nucleotides matching TRBD1. The CDR3 is 13 residues long. CDR1 and CDR2 from the germline V gene are MNHNS and SASEGT. V lost 6 bases and J lost 8; bases outside the gene matches: 6. The DNA for the CDR3 is TGTGCCAGCAGAGTCAGGGGGCTGGATGAGCAGTTCTTC. Its protein product is CASRVRGLDEQFF.

This clonotype has just a few counts. The chain employs TRBV12-3 or TRBV12-4 and TRBJ1-1; D is unresolved. V lost 2 bases and J 1 base, leaving 14 bases between the germline ends. The CDR3 loop spans 16 amino acids. The CDR3 DNA reads as TGTGCCAGCAGTTTAATGAACCCGGGTTGGAACACTGAAGCTTTCTTT. Encoded protein: CASSLMNPGWNTEAFF.

The chain combines TRBV5-1 with TRBJ2-1; 10 bases fit TRBD2. Trimming took 3 bases from V and 6 from J; bases not matched to a gene: 6. This CDR3 is built from 15 residues. Germline-derived CDR1 and CDR2 are SGHRS and YFSETQ. The CDR3 DNA reads as TGCGCCAGCAGCTCGGCTAGCGGGAGTTTCAATGAGCAGTTCTTC. It yields the protein CASSSASGSFNEQFF.

The chain joins TRBV6-5 to TRBJ2-5, with a weak D call TRBD2 (5 bases). V was clipped by 4 bases and J by 1 base, with 13 bases between them. Germline V gene lookup returns CDR1 MNHEY and CDR2 SVGAGI. The CDR3 has 15 amino acids. The CDR3 reads CASSSDYSGQETQYF. CDR3 bases: TGTGCCAGCAGTTCCGACTATTCCGGCCAAGAGACCCAGTACTTC.

The V gene is TRBV25-1, the J gene TRBJ2-5; D gene ambiguous. The CDR3 contains 13 residues. The germline gives CDR1 MGHDK, CDR2 SYGVNS. V lost 7 bases to trimming and J lost 4 bases, with 13 bases between them. CDR3 sequence reads: CASTQRHGETQYF. The CDR3 DNA reads as TGTGCCAGCACTCAGCGACATGGAGAGACCCAGTACTTC. The entire variable domain, with the rest obtained from reference TRBV25-1 and TRBJ2-5, is as follows: EADIYQTPRYLVIGTGKKITLECSQTMGHDKMYWYQQDPGMELHLIHYSYGVNSTEKGDLSSESTVSRIRTEHFPLTLESARPSHTSQYLCASTQRHGETQYFGPGTRLLVL.

This clonotype turned up a few times. This sequence joins TRBV7-9 and TRBJ2-1; tentative D call: TRBD1 (6 bases). This CDR3 is built from 13 residues. CDR1 is SEHNR and CDR2 is FQNEAQ in the germline V gene (reference sequence). Trimming stripped 11 bases from V and 0 bases from J, with 11 bases between. This CDR3 is CAAYRVSYNEQFF. The CDR3 DNA is TGTGCCGCTTACAGGGTCTCCTACAATGAGCAGTTCTTC.

This clonotype was seen only a few times. With a much larger clone just one base away, this may be a read error. Here the CDR3 omits its conserved ending phenylalanine or tryptophan, so a read error is the likely source. V usage is TRBV4-1 and J usage is TRBJ1-1, with 7 bases identical to TRBD1. Germline CDR1 and CDR2: MGHRA and YSYEKL. V lost 2 bases and J lost 4; bases outside the gene matches: 13. The CDR3 has 17 residues. The CDR3 DNA reads as TGCGCCAGCAGCCAACCGGGACAGCGACGAAGAACCACTGAAGCTTTCCTT. Its translation: CASSQPGQRRRTTEAFL.

This clonotype was seen at least ten times. The chain recombines TRBV20-1 with TRBJ1-5, with no clear D. Germline assignment: CDR1 DFQATT and CDR2 SNEGSKA (reference sequence). The germline V and J ends were trimmed by 3 bases and 1 base, with 16 bases remaining between them. This CDR3 has 16 amino acids. The chain's CDR3 is CSASLTLTSSNQPQHF. The DNA of the CDR3 is TGCAGTGCTAGCCTTACTTTGACATCAAGCAATCAGCCCCAGCATTTT.

This clonotype was recorded a few times. The CDR3 loop reads CASSPMRDEQFF. CDR3 DNA: TGTGCCAGCTCACCAATGAGGGATGAGCAGTTCTTC. V usage is TRBV18 and J usage is TRBJ2-1; possibly TRBD2 for D (5 bases). Germline V gene lookup returns CDR1 KGHSH and CDR2 LQKENI. The CDR3 is made up of 12 amino acids. Trimming left V 2 bases short and J 8 bases short, with 7 bases between. Based on the CDR3 plus reference TRBV18 and TRBJ2-1, the full variable domain is NAGVMQNPRHLVRRRGQEARLRCSPMKGHSHVYWYRQLPEEGLKFMVYLQKENIIDESGMPKERFSAEFPKEGPSILRIQQVVRGDSAAYFCASSPMRDEQFFGPGTRLTVL.

This clonotype was counted ten times or more. This sequence joins TRBV29-1 and TRBJ2-7, with TRBD1 identical over 9 bases. Germline assignment: CDR1 SQVTM and CDR2 ANQGSEA. This CDR3 region has 17 residues. With V trimmed by 2 bases and J by 3 bases, 14 bases remained unmatched. The CDR3 here is CSVELMDRDRAIYEQYF. The CDR3 DNA sequence: TGCAGCGTTGAACTCATGGACCGGGACAGGGCGATCTACGAGCAGTACTTC.

V is TRBV4-1 and J is TRBJ2-3, with a weak D call TRBD2 (6 bases). The CDR3 totals 15 residues. The germline V gene has CDR1 MGHRA and CDR2 YSYEKL. Trimming took 0 bases from V and 5 from J, leaving 12 bases between them. CDR3 sequence: CASSQDGGLGDTQYF. CDR3 coding DNA: TGCGCCAGCAGCCAAGATGGGGGGTTAGGAGATACGCAGTATTTT.

This clonotype showed up just a few times. The chain recombines TRBV6-1 with TRBJ1-3, with D tentatively TRBD1 (6 bases). V was cut by 7 bases and J by 0 bases, with 16 bases left in between. The CDR3 sequence is 16 residues long. Germline V gene data show CDR1 as MNHNS and CDR2 as SASEGT. The CDR3 loop is CASTPSRGISGNTIYF. As DNA, the CDR3 is TGTGCCAGCACCCCAAGCAGGGGCATCTCTGGAAACACCATATATTTT.

The chain couples TRBV7-9 to TRBJ1-1; D is uncertain. The CDR3 sequence is 12 residues long. The V end was cut by 7 bases, the J end by 11 bases, with 17 bases between. Germline CDR1 SEHNR, CDR2 FQNEAQ (reference sequence). The CDR3 loop reads CASTLGPAEAFF. The CDR3 nucleotides are TGTGCCAGCACCTTGGGCCCCGCCGAGGCTTTCTTT.

The J gene is TRBJ2-7, the V gene TRBV20-1; 10 positions match TRBD2. The V gene end was trimmed by 0 bases and the J gene end by 7 bases; junction bases not matched to a gene: 12. The CDR3 is 16 amino acids. Germline-derived CDR1 and CDR2 are DFQATT and SNEGSKA (reference sequence). CDR3 loop: CSARDPSGGVRDEQYF. The CDR3 DNA follows: TGCAGTGCTAGAGATCCTAGCGGGGGAGTGAGGGATGAGCAGTACTTC.

This chain joins TRBV15 and TRBJ2-4; no reliable D call. With 5 bases removed from V and 0 bases from J, the gap between germline ends came to 11 bases. Germline loops: CDR1 LNHNV, CDR2 YYDKDF (reference sequence). CDR3 length: 15 amino acids. CDR3 amino acids: CATSPGYLAKNIQYF. CDR3 sequence (DNA): TGTGCCACCAGCCCGGGTTACCTAGCCAAAAACATTCAGTACTTC.

Only a few counts were recorded for this clonotype. V gene TRBV7-9 combines with J gene TRBJ2-1, with TRBD2 matching 8 bases. V lost 3 bases to trimming and J lost 14 bases; unmatched junction nucleotides: 9. Looked up from germline, CDR1 is SEHNR and CDR2 is FQNEAQ (reference sequence). This CDR3 has 13 residues. The DNA for the CDR3 is TGTGCCAGCAGCTTGCCGGGAGGGGGAGAAAAGTTCTTC. Translating gives CASSLPGGGEKFF.

This clonotype appeared many times. The CDR3 DNA is TGCGCCAGCAGCCAAGAGGTCCCAGATACGCAGTATTTT. Protein sequence: CASSQEVPDTQYF. The chain has TRBV4-1 and TRBJ2-3, with D unclear. This CDR3 comprises 13 residues. The V gene lost 0 bases and the J gene lost 4 bases, with 5 bases spanning the gap. Looked up from germline, CDR1 is MGHRA and CDR2 is YSYEKL.

This clonotype came up many times. The chain links TRBV20-1 to TRBJ2-1; possibly TRBD2 for D (5 bases). This CDR3 has 15 residues. V shed 0 bases and J shed 7 bases, with 16 bases lying between them. Germline V CDR1 and CDR2: DFQATT, SNEGSKA (reference sequence). The CDR3 sequence: CSARDLLLAWNEQFF. CDR3 DNA sequence: TGCAGTGCTAGAGATCTTCTGCTAGCTTGGAATGAGCAGTTCTTC.

This rearrangement joins TRBV29-1 to TRBJ2-2; weak D call: TRBD2 (6 bases). CDR3 length equals 15 residues. Germline lookup yields CDR1 SQVTM and CDR2 ANQGSEA. The V and J ends lost 7 bases and 4 bases respectively, with 19 bases between them. CDR3 in DNA: TGCAGCGCCTCTGTTTTGGGGGAGGCCACCGGGGAGCTGTTTTTT. Translated, it gives CSASVLGEATGELFF.

V and J are TRBV29-1 and TRBJ1-3; D is ambiguous. Deletions cut 0 bases from V and 0 bases from J, with 9 bases between. Per the germline V gene, CDR1 is SQVTM and CDR2 is ANQGSEA. The CDR3 is 15 residues long. CDR3 protein: CSVEETPSSGNTIYF. The CDR3 region has the DNA TGCAGCGTTGAAGAGACGCCGAGCTCTGGAAACACCATATATTTT.

This clonotype was picked up many times. V is TRBV12-3 or TRBV12-4 and J is TRBJ1-4; no clear D. V gave up 5 bases and J gave up 8 bases, with 9 bases separating them. The CDR3 sequence is 12 residues long. The CDR3 nucleotides read TGTGCCAGCAGTGGCTTGGAGGAAAAACTGTTTTTT. It is translated as CASSGLEEKLFF.

Ten or more counts support this clonotype. V usage is TRBV5-1 and J usage is TRBJ2-3, with 7 bases fitting TRBD2. This CDR3 contains 19 residues. Germline lookup yields CDR1 SGHRS and CDR2 YFSETQ. J gave up 2 bases and V 0 bases, and 15 bases lay outside the gene matches. CDR3 sequence reads: CASSLDITWASGNTDTQYF. CDR3 nucleotides: TGCGCCAGCAGCTTGGACATTACCTGGGCTAGCGGAAACACAGATACGCAGTATTTT.

This clonotype was seen only a few times. The chain employs TRBV6-2 or TRBV6-3 and TRBJ2-1; the D gene is possibly TRBD1 (5 bases). Germline CDR1 reads MNHEY; CDR2 reads SVGEGT. CDR3 size: 13 residues. V was cut by 7 bases and J by 4 bases, with 11 bases left in between. CDR3 protein: CASTYTGYNEQFF. CDR3 bases: TGTGCCAGCACCTATACAGGTTACAATGAGCAGTTCTTC.

V usage is TRBV27 and J usage is TRBJ2-3; the match to TRBD2 covers 8 bases. Germline CDR1 and CDR2: MNHEY and SMNVEV (reference sequence). Losses at the gene ends were 6 bases for V and 0 bases for J; bases not matched to a gene: 11. This CDR3 contains 17 residues. CDR3 DNA sequence: TGTGCCAGCAGACCCACCATTATAGCGGGAAGCACAGATACGCAGTATTTT. Its protein product is CASRPTIIAGSTDTQYF.

This clonotype has a handful of counts. This CDR3 reads CASSLGQLGLAFF. The CDR3 DNA is TGTGCCAGCAGCTTAGGGCAATTGGGCCTAGCTTTCTTT. The chain uses TRBV7-2 and TRBJ1-1; D not resolved. This CDR3 spans 13 amino acids. Trimming left V 1 base short and J 10 bases short, with 13 bases between. The V gene's germline CDR1 is SGHTA and CDR2 FQGNSA.

This clonotype was counted only a few times. The gene calls are TRBV12-3 or TRBV12-4 and TRBJ2-2; weak D call: TRBD1 (6 bases). Trimming removed 7 bases from V and 3 bases from J, with 15 bases in between. CDR3 length equals 15 residues. The DNA of the CDR3 is TGTGCCAGCATTCGACCAGGGGATTACACCGGGGAGCTGTTTTTT. Protein sequence: CASIRPGDYTGELFF.